A single TCR beta chain is shown here with its context. Its antigen remains unknown. The germline gene is not matched at one end of the junction; a read error may be the cause. The sample comes from a study of breast tumors, draining lymph nodes, adjacent tissues. General study points: Compared with lymph nodes, tumors were less diverse; compared with nontumor tissue, more. Luminal-like breast cancer showed significantly higher tumor–nontumor repertoire similarity than basal-like. Data only fit, rather than demonstrated, lymph node origin of most tumor T cells.

TCRdb called the multiplex PCR reads again in MiXCR, with one record for every CDR3 protein. The sample lists roughly 13,000 distinct CDR3 sequences, around 59% occurring once. This CDR3 region has 14 residues. Germline loops: CDR1 MNHEY, CDR2 SVGAGI. The sample taken for sequencing was tumor-adjacent breast tissue. This receptor was taken from a female donor with breast cancer. Some clones in this sample may be carry-over from other donors' samples. The chain joins TRBV6-5 to TRBJ2-7; tentatively, D is TRBD1 (5 bases). CDR3 nucleotide sequence: TGTGCCATCAGTGAGTCAGTCAGGGTCTACGAGCAGTACTTC. It encodes CAISESVRVYEQYF.